Listed here are 8 T cell receptor beta chains from one sample, sequenced in a study of cytomegalovirus exposure and HLA in healthy donors. The PCR used 60 Vbeta and 13 Jbeta primers. TCRdb's copy holds only in-frame clones and misses some; the assay was immunoSEQ multiplex PCR. This table holds about 140,000 clones, 78% found once. Sequencing input: PBMCs. The source of these receptors is a woman aged 18-29 years in good health and CMV-seropositive.

This clone has only a few counts. This chain connects TRBV29-1 to TRBJ1-2; D possibly corresponds to TRBD1 (5 bases). The CDR3 extends over 12 amino acids. Germline-derived CDR1 and CDR2 are SQVTM and ANQGSEA. Trimming shortened V by 6 bases and J by 4 bases, and 12 bases separated the two germline ends. CDR3 nucleotide sequence: TGCAGCGTGCAGGACACAGCCTATGGCTACACCTTC. Protein: CSVQDTAYGYTF.

The rearrangement uses TRBV7-6 and TRBJ1-6; 9 nucleotides align to TRBD1. With 5 bases clipped from V and 5 bases from J, the junction kept 4 bases outside the gene matches. The V gene's germline CDR1 is SGHVS and CDR2 FNYEAQ. This CDR3 spans 15 amino acids. CDR3 DNA: TGTGCCAGCAGCCCCGGGACAGGGAATAATTCACCCCTCCACTTT. It specifies CASSPGTGNNSPLHF.

The V call is TRBV2, the J call TRBJ1-5; D is undetermined. Trimming took off 2 bases at V and 7 bases at J, with 15 bases between the two ends. CDR3 length: 15 residues. Germline CDR1 is SNHLY and CDR2 is FYNNEI. The CDR3 protein is CASSELHVGIQPQHF. The CDR3 coding sequence is TGTGCCAGCAGTGAACTGCACGTCGGGATACAGCCCCAGCATTTT.

This chain connects TRBV7-6 to TRBJ2-5; TRBD2 matches 10 bases. The CDR3 covers 13 residues. Germline CDR1 and CDR2: SGHVS and FNYEAQ. Trimming at V came to 4 bases and at J to 4 bases, leaving 0 bases not matched to a gene. The CDR3 region has the DNA TGTGCCAGCAGCTCTAGCGGGGGAGAGACCCAGTACTTC. The encoded protein is CASSSSGGETQYF. Based on the CDR3 plus reference TRBV7-6 and TRBJ2-5, the full variable domain is GAGVSQSPRYKVTKRGQDVALRCDPISGHVSLYWYRQALGQGPEFLTYFNYEAQQDKSGLPNDRFSAERPEGSISTLTIQRTEQRDSAMYRCASSSSGGETQYFGPGTRLLVL.

This clone came up a few times. The V and J genes are TRBV28 and TRBJ1-2; no clear D gene. CDR1 is MDHEN, CDR2 SYDVKM, per germline. V was cut by 1 base and J by 3 bases, with 15 bases left in between. The CDR3 covers 16 residues. The CDR3 protein is CASSLFFSALDYGYTF. The CDR3 nucleotides are TGTGCCAGCAGTTTATTTTTCTCCGCCTTAGACTATGGCTACACCTTC.

The CDR3 protein is CASSQDRPRATYEQYF. CDR3 in DNA: TGTGCCAGCAGCCAAGATCGGCCCAGGGCCACCTACGAGCAGTACTTC. This chain connects TRBV14 to TRBJ2-7, with D perhaps matching TRBD1 (5 bases). Trimming removed 0 bases at V and 2 bases at J, with 14 bases between. CDR3 length equals 16 residues. The germline CDR1 and CDR2 sequences are SGHDN and FVKESK.

J is TRBJ1-2 and V is TRBV18; D gene ambiguous. The CDR3 covers 13 residues. The V gene's germline CDR1 is KGHSH and CDR2 LQKENI. The V end lost 2 bases, the J end lost 6 bases, and 10 bases lay between the germline ends. CDR3 coding DNA: TGTGCCAGCTCACCAGACGGACTGGATGGCTACACCTTC. Translating it yields CASSPDGLDGYTF.

This chain links TRBV6-5 with TRBJ2-2, with TRBD1 matching over 9 bases. The CDR3 length is 16 residues. Germline CDR1 is MNHEY and CDR2 is SVGAGI. J gave up 6 bases and V 0 bases, and 5 bases lay outside the gene matches. Written as DNA, the CDR3 is TGTGCCAGCAGTTACTCCCGGACAGGGGTGGCCGGGGAGCTGTTTTTT. The encoded protein is CASSYSRTGVAGELFF.